Below are 8 T cell receptor beta chains sequenced from a single sample in a study of CD8+CD57+ T cells in acquired aplastic anemia. TCR beta VDJ and CDR3 profiles were obtained from a genomic DNA template. MiXCR, run by TCRdb on the reads, gives a single entry per CDR3 protein. The table has fewer than 250,000 distinct CDR3 sequences, under 50% seen once. Individuals selected for sequencing had exhibited CD8+CD57+ cell expansion on flow cytometry. The sequenced sample consisted of sorted CD4+, CD8+, or CD8+CD57+ T cells (not recorded which) from PBMCs. The receptors come from a human donor with aplastic anemia.

The V and J genes are TRBV6-5 and TRBJ1-2; D unresolved. The CDR3 has 16 residues. V was shortened by 5 bases and J by 0 bases, with 16 bases between the two germline ends. Germline V gene lookup returns CDR1 MNHEY and CDR2 SVGAGI. The CDR3 is CASSEGKTTANYGYTF. The CDR3 DNA reads as TGTGCCAGCAGTGAAGGCAAGACAACAGCTAACTATGGCTACACCTTC.

This chain links TRBV29-1 with TRBJ2-5, with 7 bases aligning to TRBD2. The V segment lost 3 bases and the J segment 5 bases; nucleotides outside the gene matches: 9. The CDR3 extends over 14 amino acids. Germline CDR1 reads SQVTM; CDR2 reads ANQGSEA. The CDR3 DNA reads as TGCAGCGTTGATGGGGCGGGGGTTCGGGAGACCCAGTACTTC. This sequence encodes CSVDGAGVRETQYF. The variable domain in full, completed from reference TRBV29-1 and TRBJ2-5, reads SAVISQKPSRDICQRGTSLTIQCQVDSQVTMMFWYRQQPGQSLTLIATANQGSEATYESGFVIDKFPISRPNLTFSTLTVSNMSPEDSSIYLCSVDGAGVRETQYFGPGTRLLVL.

This clonotype was seen only a few times. The genes are TRBV10-3 and TRBJ1-2; 9 positions match TRBD1. CDR3 length equals 17 residues. Germline V gene data show CDR1 as ENHRY and CDR2 as SYGVKD. V shed 0 bases, J shed 4 bases, and the junction held 9 bases outside the gene matches. Here the CDR3 reads CAISESRGQGWSYGYTF. The DNA of the CDR3 is TGTGCCATCAGTGAGTCTAGGGGACAGGGTTGGAGCTATGGCTACACCTTC.

This clonotype was seen ten or more times. The V gene is TRBV5-4, the J gene TRBJ2-5, with TRBD2 matching over 9 bases. Per the germline V gene, CDR1 is SGHNT and CDR2 is YYREEE (reference sequence). The trim removed 4 bases at V and 2 bases at J, leaving 6 bases unmatched. The CDR3 is 15 amino acids. The CDR3 DNA reads as TGTGCCAGCAGCAGAGCGGGGGGACATCAAGAGACCCAGTACTTC. Protein sequence: CASSRAGGHQETQYF.

This clonotype showed up just once. V is TRBV19 and J is TRBJ1-5; no definite D call. With 6 bases removed from V and 2 bases from J, the gap between germline ends came to 8 bases. Germline loops: CDR1 LNHDA, CDR2 SQIVND (reference sequence). The CDR3 sequence is 13 residues long. CDR3 sequence (DNA): TGTGCCAGTAGCCGATGGGGCAATCAGCCCCAGCATTTT. Amino acids: CASSRWGNQPQHF.

This clonotype was recorded a few times. The V call is TRBV10-3, the J call TRBJ2-7; the D is unclear. This CDR3 spans 15 amino acids. Deletions cut 4 bases from V and 2 bases from J, with 15 bases between. Germline CDR1 reads ENHRY; CDR2 reads SYGVKD. The CDR3 DNA reads as TGTGCCATCAGTGGAGAGGCAGGATCAACCTACGAGCAGTACTTC. It encodes CAISGEAGSTYEQYF.

This clonotype was observed a handful of times. The CDR3 DNA follows: TGTGCCAGCAGCTTAGGGGCCTACGAGCAGTACTTC. Its protein is CASSLGAYEQYF. This chain uses TRBV11-2 with TRBJ2-7; D ambiguous. The CDR3 totals 12 residues. V lost 1 base to trimming and J lost 2 bases, with 3 bases between them. From germline, CDR1 is SGHAT and CDR2 FQNNGV.

In the case of this clonotype: With a much larger clone just one base away, this may be a read error. J is TRBJ1-4 and V is TRBV4-1; 7 bases fit TRBD1. Germline lookup yields CDR1 MGHRA and CDR2 YSYEKL. Losses at the gene ends were 4 bases for V and 8 bases for J; bases not matched to a gene: 13. The CDR3 is 16 residues long. The CDR3 nucleotides read TGCGCCAGCAGCCTAAACTCCCGGGACAGTAGGGAAAAACTGTTTTTT. This encodes CASSLNSRDSREKLFF.